These 2 T cell receptor beta chains originate from one sample sequenced in a study of CD8 T cells in Susac syndrome. Reverse transcription of roughly 0.45 to 1 ug RNA was performed with random hexamers. TCRdb called the immunoSEQ multiplex PCR reads again in MiXCR, with one record for every CDR3 protein. The sample records 200,000 to 250,000 distinct CDR3 sequences, 95% being singletons. Sequenced: CD4+ T cells from PBMCs. The receptors here all came from a human donor with multiple sclerosis.

J is TRBJ1-2 and V is TRBV3-1; 9 bases align to TRBD1. Germline CDR1 reads LGHDT; CDR2 reads YNNKEL (reference sequence). There are 15 residues in the CDR3. The junction had 7 bases not matched to a gene; V was cut back by 4 bases and J by 4 bases. CDR3: CASSPGTGQIYGYTF. CDR3 in DNA: TGTGCCAGCAGCCCAGGGACAGGGCAGATCTATGGCTACACCTTC.

The chain recombines TRBV19 with TRBJ1-1; the D gene is possibly TRBD1 (6 bases). Looked up from germline, CDR1 is LNHDA and CDR2 is SQIVND (reference sequence). CDR3 length: 16 amino acids. V was trimmed by 1 base and J by 7 bases, leaving 19 bases between them. Here the CDR3 reads CASSIGQASRGGEAFF. The CDR3 nucleotides are TGTGCCAGTAGTATAGGACAGGCCAGCCGGGGAGGTGAAGCTTTCTTT.